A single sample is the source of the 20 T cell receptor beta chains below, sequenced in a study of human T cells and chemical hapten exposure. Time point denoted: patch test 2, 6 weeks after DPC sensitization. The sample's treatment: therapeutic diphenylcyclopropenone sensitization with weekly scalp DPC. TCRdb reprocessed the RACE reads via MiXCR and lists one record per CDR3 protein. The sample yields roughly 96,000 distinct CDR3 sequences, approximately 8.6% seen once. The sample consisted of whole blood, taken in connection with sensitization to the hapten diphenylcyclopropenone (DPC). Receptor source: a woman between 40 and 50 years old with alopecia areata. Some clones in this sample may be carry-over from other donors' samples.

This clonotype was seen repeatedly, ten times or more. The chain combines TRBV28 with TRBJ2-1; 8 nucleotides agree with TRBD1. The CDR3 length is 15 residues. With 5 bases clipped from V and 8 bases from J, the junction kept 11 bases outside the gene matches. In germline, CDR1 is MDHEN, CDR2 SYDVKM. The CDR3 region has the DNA TGTGCCAGCAGTCTCCCCGAGACAGGGGTCGATGAGCAGTTCTTC. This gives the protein CASSLPETGVDEQFF.

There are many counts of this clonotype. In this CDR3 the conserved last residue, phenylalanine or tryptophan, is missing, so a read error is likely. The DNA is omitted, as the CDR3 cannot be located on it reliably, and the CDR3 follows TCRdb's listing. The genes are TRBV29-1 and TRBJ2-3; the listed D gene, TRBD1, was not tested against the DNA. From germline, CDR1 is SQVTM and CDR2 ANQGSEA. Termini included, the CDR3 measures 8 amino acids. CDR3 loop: CTDDRPPG.

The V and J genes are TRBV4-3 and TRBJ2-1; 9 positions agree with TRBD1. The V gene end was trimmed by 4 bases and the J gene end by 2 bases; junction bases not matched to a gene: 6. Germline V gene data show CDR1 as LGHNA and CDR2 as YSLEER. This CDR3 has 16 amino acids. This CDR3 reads CASSRGQGLAYNEQFF. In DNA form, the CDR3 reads TGCGCCAGCAGCCGAGGACAGGGGCTGGCCTACAATGAGCAGTTCTTC.

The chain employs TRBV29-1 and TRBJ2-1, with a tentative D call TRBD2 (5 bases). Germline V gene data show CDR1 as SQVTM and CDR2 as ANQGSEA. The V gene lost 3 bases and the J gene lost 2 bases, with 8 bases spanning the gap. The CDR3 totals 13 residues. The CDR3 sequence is CSVDGVPYNEQFF. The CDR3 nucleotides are TGCAGCGTTGACGGGGTGCCCTACAATGAGCAGTTCTTC.

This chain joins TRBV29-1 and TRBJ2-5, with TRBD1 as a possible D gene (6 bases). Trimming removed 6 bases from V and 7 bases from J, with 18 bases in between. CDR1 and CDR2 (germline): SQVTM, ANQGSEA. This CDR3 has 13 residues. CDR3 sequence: CSVASQGKGTQYF. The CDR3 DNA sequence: TGCAGCGTCGCGTCCCAGGGGAAGGGGACCCAGTACTTC.

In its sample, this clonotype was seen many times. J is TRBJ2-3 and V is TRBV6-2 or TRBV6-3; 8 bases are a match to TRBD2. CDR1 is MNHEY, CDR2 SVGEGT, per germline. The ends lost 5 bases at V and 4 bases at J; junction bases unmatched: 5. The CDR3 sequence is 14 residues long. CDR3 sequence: CASSSSREADTQYF. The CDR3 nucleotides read TGTGCCAGCAGTAGTTCGCGGGAGGCAGATACGCAGTATTTT.

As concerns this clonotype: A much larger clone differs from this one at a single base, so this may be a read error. CDR3 bases: TGTGCCAGCAGTTACTCCCCATCGGTCCAAGAGACCCAGTACTTC. Residues: CASSYSPSVQETQYF. The genes are TRBV6-2 or TRBV6-3 and TRBJ2-5; D is ambiguous. Trimming removed 0 bases from V and 1 base from J, with 9 bases in between. Germline V gives CDR1 MNHEY, CDR2 SVGEGT. The CDR3 contains 15 residues.

The CDR3 nucleotides read TGCGCCAGCAGCTTATCCCAAGAAACTGAAGCTTTCTTT. Translated: CASSLSQETEAFF. The chain couples TRBV5-1 to TRBJ1-1, with no clear D. The germline V gene has CDR1 SGHRS and CDR2 YFSETQ. Trimming pared 2 bases from V and 5 bases from J, leaving 10 bases between. There are 13 residues in the CDR3.

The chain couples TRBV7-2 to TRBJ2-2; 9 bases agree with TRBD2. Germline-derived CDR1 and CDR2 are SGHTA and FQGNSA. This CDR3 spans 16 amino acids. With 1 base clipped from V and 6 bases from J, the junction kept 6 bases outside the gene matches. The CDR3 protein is CASSLGGTSRSGELFF. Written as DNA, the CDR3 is TGTGCCAGCAGCTTAGGAGGGACTAGCCGTTCCGGGGAGCTGTTTTTT.

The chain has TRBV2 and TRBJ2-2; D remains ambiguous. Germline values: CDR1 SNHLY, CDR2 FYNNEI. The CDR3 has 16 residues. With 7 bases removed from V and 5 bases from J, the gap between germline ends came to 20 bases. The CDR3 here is CASTGERRVGTGELFF. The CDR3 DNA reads TGTGCCAGCACTGGCGAGAGAAGGGTAGGGACCGGGGAGCTGTTTTTT.

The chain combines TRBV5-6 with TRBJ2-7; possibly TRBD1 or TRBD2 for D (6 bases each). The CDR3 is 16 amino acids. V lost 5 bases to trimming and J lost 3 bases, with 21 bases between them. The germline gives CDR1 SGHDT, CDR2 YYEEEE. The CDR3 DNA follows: TGTGCCAGCAGTCTTACTTTAGGGGGGAGAGGCTACGAGCAGTACTTC. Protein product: CASSLTLGGRGYEQYF.

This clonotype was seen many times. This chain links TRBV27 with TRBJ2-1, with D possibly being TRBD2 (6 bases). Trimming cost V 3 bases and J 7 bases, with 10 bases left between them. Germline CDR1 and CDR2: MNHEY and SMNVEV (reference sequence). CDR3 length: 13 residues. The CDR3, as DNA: TGTGCCAGCAGTTTTCGACTAGAGAATGAGCAGTTCTTC. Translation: CASSFRLENEQFF.

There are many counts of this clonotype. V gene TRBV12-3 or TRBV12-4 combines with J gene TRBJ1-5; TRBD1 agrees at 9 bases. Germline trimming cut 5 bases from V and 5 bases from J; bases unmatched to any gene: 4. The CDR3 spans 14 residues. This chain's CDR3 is CASSIGQGYQPQHF. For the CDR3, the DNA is TGTGCCAGCAGTATAGGACAGGGGTATCAGCCCCAGCATTTT.

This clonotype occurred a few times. The CDR3 DNA follows: TGTGCCAGCAGCCAAGATTGGGGGAGGGAGCAGTTCTTC. Protein product: CASSQDWGREQFF. This chain connects TRBV3-1 to TRBJ2-1; D may be TRBD2 (6 bases). The CDR3 sequence is 13 residues long. V was clipped by 0 bases and J by 10 bases, with 10 bases between them. The germline V gene encodes CDR1 LGHDT and CDR2 YNNKEL (reference sequence).

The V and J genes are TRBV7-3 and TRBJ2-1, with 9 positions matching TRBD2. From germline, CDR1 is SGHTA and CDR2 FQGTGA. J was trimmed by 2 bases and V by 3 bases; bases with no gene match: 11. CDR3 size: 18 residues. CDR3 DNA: TGTGCCAGCAGCTTTCAAATAAGCGGGAGGCCTACCTACAATGAGCAGTTCTTC. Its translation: CASSFQISGRPTYNEQFF.

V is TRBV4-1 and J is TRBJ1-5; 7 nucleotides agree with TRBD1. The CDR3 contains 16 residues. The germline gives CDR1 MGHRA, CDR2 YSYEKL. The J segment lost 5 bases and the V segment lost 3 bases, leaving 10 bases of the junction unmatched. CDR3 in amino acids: CASSHRLTGAYQPQHF. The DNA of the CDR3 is TGCGCCAGCAGCCATCGACTCACAGGGGCTTATCAGCCCCAGCATTTT.

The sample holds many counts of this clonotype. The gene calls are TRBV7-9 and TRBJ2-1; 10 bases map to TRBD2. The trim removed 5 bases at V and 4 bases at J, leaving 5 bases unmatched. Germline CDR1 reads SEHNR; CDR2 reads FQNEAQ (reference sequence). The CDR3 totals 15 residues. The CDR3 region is CASSPSGRSYNEQFF. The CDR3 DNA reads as TGTGCCAGCAGCCCTAGCGGGAGATCTTACAATGAGCAGTTCTTC. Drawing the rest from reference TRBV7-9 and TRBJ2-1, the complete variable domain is DTGVSQNPRHKITKRGQNVTFRCDPISEHNRLYWYRQTLGQGPEFLTYFQNEAQLEKSRLLSDRFSAERPKGSFSTLEIQRTEQGDSAMYLCASSPSGRSYNEQFFGPGTRLTVL.

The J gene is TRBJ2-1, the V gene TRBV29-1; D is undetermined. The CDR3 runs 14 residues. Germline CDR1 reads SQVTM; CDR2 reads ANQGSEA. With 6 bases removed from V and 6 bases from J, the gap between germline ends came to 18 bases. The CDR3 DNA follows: TGCAGCGTCGTACAGTTAGGTCCTACCAATGAGCAGTTCTTC. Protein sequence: CSVVQLGPTNEQFF.

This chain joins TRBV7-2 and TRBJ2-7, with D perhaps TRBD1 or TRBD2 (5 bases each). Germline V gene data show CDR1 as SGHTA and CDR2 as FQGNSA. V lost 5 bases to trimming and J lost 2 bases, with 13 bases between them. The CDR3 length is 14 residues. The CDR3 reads CASSPNLGAYEQYF. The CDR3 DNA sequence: TGTGCCAGCAGCCCTAACCTGGGGGCCTACGAGCAGTACTTC.

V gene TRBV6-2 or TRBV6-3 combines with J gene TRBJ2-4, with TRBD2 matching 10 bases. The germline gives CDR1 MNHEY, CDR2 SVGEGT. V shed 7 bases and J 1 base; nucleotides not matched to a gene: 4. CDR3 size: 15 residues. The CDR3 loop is CASIETSGAKNIQYF. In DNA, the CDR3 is TGTGCCAGCATTGAGACTAGCGGGGCCAAAAACATTCAGTACTTC.